Presented here are 6 T cell receptor beta chains from one specimen sequenced in a study of spatial heterogeneity in lung cancer. Time point noted: sample taken at primary tumor resection. General study points: It was found that expanded intratumoral alpha and beta TCR counts tracked tumor mutation counts.

Antigens for these TCRs are unknown. One entry per CDR3 protein, called by TCRdb with MiXCR from the 5' RACE reads. Of 20,000 to 25,000 distinct CDR3 sequences listed, about 4.4% are singletons. Specimen: lung tumor tissue, collected at surgery. These receptor sequences come from a male donor with early-stage non-small cell lung cancer.

The chain combines TRBV27 with TRBJ1-1, with TRBD1 identical over 7 bases. The CDR3 consists of 14 residues. Trimming took 2 bases from V and 4 from J; bases not matched to a gene: 4. Per germline, CDR1 MNHEY and CDR2 SMNVEV (reference sequence). The DNA for the CDR3 is TGTGCCAGCAGTTTAAAGGGGGCGGGCACTGAAGCTTTCTTT. As protein: CASSLKGAGTEAFF.

This clonotype was detected many times. The rearrangement uses TRBV28 and TRBJ2-1; D unclear. V gave up 5 bases and J gave up 10 bases, with 18 bases separating them. The CDR3 length is 14 residues. Germline loops: CDR1 MDHEN, CDR2 SYDVKM. The CDR3 coding sequence is TGTGCCAGCAGTACTCCCCGTCGAACAACCGAGCAGTTCTTC. It specifies CASSTPRRTTEQFF.

The sample holds one count of this clonotype. The J gene is TRBJ2-1, the V gene TRBV30; 9 bases map to TRBD2. CDR1 and CDR2 (germline): GTSNPN, SVGIG (reference sequence). V gave up 7 bases and J gave up 6 bases; unmatched junction bases: 10. This CDR3 has 14 residues. CDR3 in DNA: TGTGCCTCCCCTACGGCGGGAGGGCCCAATGAGCAGTTCTTC. It yields the protein CASPTAGGPNEQFF. Full variable domain (rest looked up from reference TRBV30 and TRBJ2-1): SQTIHQWPATLVQPVGSPLSLECTVEGTSNPNLYWYRQAAGRGLQLLFYSVGIGQISSEVPQNLSASRPQDRQFILSSKKLLLSDSGFYLCASPTAGGPNEQFFGPGTRLTVL.

This clonotype is labeled medium-sized (0.01 to 0.1%). DNA of the CDR3: TGTGCCAGCAGCTTAGTTCAGGACGCCTACACCTTC. Encoded protein: CASSLVQDAYTF. The rearrangement links TRBV7-9 to TRBJ1-2; D gene uncertain. The CDR3 covers 12 residues. Germline CDR1 reads SEHNR; CDR2 reads FQNEAQ (reference sequence). V gave up 1 base and J gave up 10 bases, with 10 bases separating them.

This clonotype was seen repeatedly, ten times or more. This chain connects TRBV12-3 or TRBV12-4 to TRBJ2-1; 11 nucleotides align to TRBD1. The trim removed 8 bases at V and 6 bases at J, leaving 6 bases unmatched. This CDR3 region has 14 residues. The CDR3 DNA reads as TGTGCCAGCCAACAAGGGACAGGGGGCAATGAGCAGTTCTTC. This codes for CASQQGTGGNEQFF.

In DNA form, the CDR3 reads TGTGCCAGCAGAAGGGAATTGTACACTGAAGCTTTCTTT. Translating gives CASRRELYTEAFF. This chain connects TRBV12-3 or TRBV12-4 to TRBJ1-1, with D unclear. The V end was cut by 6 bases, the J end by 3 bases, with 11 bases between. The CDR3 runs to 13 residues.